A single sample gave rise to the 15 T cell receptor beta chains below, sequenced in a study of T cells in Graves' hyperthyroidism and ophthalmopathy. The TCR beta CDR3 regions underwent amplification using RNA transcripts as the source. When the TCR CDR3 underwent first-round RT-PCR, the HTBI primer set was used. Via MiXCR, TCRdb re-called the multiplex PCR reads, giving one row per CDR3 protein. In the table there are some 350,000 distinct CDR3 sequences, 15% to 18% of which are singletons. The sequenced material came from blood. The receptors here all came from a woman between 18 and 29 years old with Graves' hyperthyroidism that later progressed to Graves' ophthalmopathy.

This clonotype was seen only a few times. The chain links TRBV20-1 to TRBJ2-2; 12 bases fit TRBD2. V lost 1 base and J lost 3; bases outside the gene matches: 3. Looked up from germline, CDR1 is DFQATT and CDR2 is SNEGSKA (reference sequence). This CDR3 contains 16 residues. DNA for the CDR3: TGCAGTGCTAGAGGAAGACTAGCGGGAGACACCGGGGAGCTGTTTTTT. This codes for CSARGRLAGDTGELFF.

At least ten counts were recorded for this clonotype. The V gene is TRBV27, the J gene TRBJ2-7; unclear D gene. This CDR3 is 13 amino acids long. The V and J ends lost 6 bases and 0 bases respectively, with 9 bases between them. Germline CDR1 is MNHEY and CDR2 is SMNVEV (reference sequence). The CDR3 nucleotides are TGTGCCAGCAGACTTCACCCCTCCTACGAGCAGTACTTC. Translating it yields CASRLHPSYEQYF.

This clonotype was seen more than once but under ten times. This sequence joins TRBV7-9 and TRBJ2-1; 10 bases agree with TRBD2. Germline V gene lookup returns CDR1 SEHNR and CDR2 FQNEAQ (reference sequence). Trimming cost V 6 bases and J 8 bases; bases outside gene matches: 7. The CDR3 has 14 amino acids. Here the CDR3 DNA reads TGTGCCAGCAGTTCGAGCGGGAGGGCGGATGAGCAGTTCTTC. Translating gives CASSSSGRADEQFF.

At least ten counts were recorded for this clonotype. The rearrangement joins TRBV7-3 to TRBJ2-3; 12 nucleotides match TRBD2. There are 16 residues in the CDR3. V shed 4 bases, J shed 2 bases, and the junction held 4 bases outside the gene matches. Germline V gene sequence: CDR1 SGHTA, CDR2 FQGTGA. The CDR3 nucleotides are TGTGCCAGCAGCTCACTAGCGGGAGGATACACAGATACGCAGTATTTT. It yields the protein CASSSLAGGYTDTQYF.

Many counts were recorded for this clonotype. This sequence joins TRBV3-1 and TRBJ1-6, with D uncertain. V was cut by 0 bases and J by 9 bases, with 15 bases left in between. Germline CDR1 and CDR2: LGHDT and YNNKEL (reference sequence). CDR3 length equals 16 residues. This CDR3 is CASSQENAAWGSPLHF. The CDR3 DNA reads TGTGCCAGCAGCCAAGAAAATGCCGCGTGGGGTTCACCCCTCCACTTT.

This clonotype has only a few counts. This chain uses TRBV7-9 with TRBJ1-2; the D is unclear. The CDR3 is made up of 14 amino acids. V was pared by 0 bases and J by 2 bases, with 7 bases between. The germline CDR1 and CDR2 sequences are SEHNR and FQNEAQ (reference sequence). Here the CDR3 reads CASSLAVENYGYTF. The CDR3 coding sequence is TGTGCCAGCAGCTTAGCGGTAGAGAACTATGGCTACACCTTC.

The chain has TRBV20-1 and TRBJ2-3; D is unclear. V was pared by 5 bases and J by 1 base, with 13 bases between. Germline V gene lookup returns CDR1 DFQATT and CDR2 SNEGSKA (reference sequence). This CDR3 region has 14 residues. As DNA, the CDR3 is TGCAGTGCTCCGAGGCAGTTTGGCACAGATACGCAGTATTTT. It codes for CSAPRQFGTDTQYF.

In this sample, this clonotype turned up many times. This rearrangement joins TRBV2 to TRBJ2-1; D uncertain. The CDR3 is made up of 15 amino acids. CDR1 and CDR2 from the germline V gene are SNHLY and FYNNEI. V was clipped by 6 bases and J by 12 bases, with 24 bases between them. In DNA form, the CDR3 reads TGTGCCAGCAGCGACGTCAAAGCTACTGATCGGTGGCAGTTCTTC. It yields the protein CASSDVKATDRWQFF.

Ten or more counts support this clonotype. The chain recombines TRBV11-2 with TRBJ1-1; D gene ambiguous. CDR3 length: 17 residues. CDR1 and CDR2 from the germline V gene are SGHAT and FQNNGV. V shed 1 base and J shed 0 bases, with 15 bases lying between them. The CDR3, as DNA: TGTGCCAGCAGCTTAGCCAATTGGAGAAAGATGAACACTGAAGCTTTCTTT. Its translation is CASSLANWRKMNTEAFF.

This clonotype was counted ten times or more. V gene TRBV20-1 combines with J gene TRBJ2-7; no clear D gene. The CDR3 contains 15 residues. CDR1 is DFQATT, CDR2 SNEGSKA, per germline (reference sequence). The V end was cut by 0 bases, the J end by 2 bases, with 14 bases between. CDR3 amino acids: CSARDLTDSPYEQYF. The DNA for the CDR3 is TGCAGTGCTAGAGATTTAACAGATTCCCCCTACGAGCAGTACTTC.

This clonotype was counted many times. The rearrangement links TRBV28 to TRBJ1-1, with D perhaps matching TRBD1 (5 bases). The CDR3 is 12 residues long. Germline V gene data show CDR1 as MDHEN and CDR2 as SYDVKM. V shed 4 bases and J shed 4 bases, with 7 bases lying between them. The CDR3 reads CASSYRSTEAFF. CDR3 nucleotides: TGTGCCAGCAGTTACAGGTCCACTGAAGCTTTCTTT.

This clonotype was seen more than once but under ten times. The chain combines TRBV4-1 with TRBJ2-1, with 12 bases matching TRBD1. J gave up 9 bases and V 1 base, and 7 bases lay outside the gene matches. The CDR3 runs to 16 residues. Germline assignment: CDR1 MGHRA and CDR2 YSYEKL. The CDR3 protein is CASSQGWDRGLLEQFF. Written as DNA, the CDR3 is TGCGCCAGCAGCCAAGGATGGGACAGGGGGCTGCTTGAGCAGTTCTTC.

Only a few counts were recorded for this clonotype. The chain combines TRBV6-2 or TRBV6-3 with TRBJ1-5, with a tentative D call TRBD1 (6 bases). Trimming left V 8 bases short and J 6 bases short, with 20 bases between. This CDR3 region has 15 residues. Germline V gene lookup returns CDR1 MNHEY and CDR2 SVGEGT. The DNA of the CDR3 is TGTGCCAGCGGACGAAGCACAGGGTTAAGTCAGCCCCAGCATTTT. This encodes CASGRSTGLSQPQHF.

This clonotype was counted ten times or more. The genes are TRBV3-1 and TRBJ1-2, with D unclear. CDR1 is LGHDT and CDR2 is YNNKEL in the germline V gene (reference sequence). The CDR3 sequence is 12 residues long. Trimming stripped 3 bases from V and 2 bases from J, with 4 bases between. The CDR3 sequence: CASSQGNYGYTF. For the CDR3, the DNA is TGTGCCAGCAGCCAGGGCAACTATGGCTACACCTTC.

This clonotype occurred many times. The gene calls are TRBV28 and TRBJ2-5; maybe TRBD2 (5 bases). Germline loops: CDR1 MDHEN, CDR2 SYDVKM. Trimming stripped 3 bases from V and 4 bases from J, with 9 bases between. The CDR3 length is 13 residues. As DNA, the CDR3 is TGTGCCAGCAGTTTCGGGGTGGTAGAGACCCAGTACTTC. Translated, it gives CASSFGVVETQYF.